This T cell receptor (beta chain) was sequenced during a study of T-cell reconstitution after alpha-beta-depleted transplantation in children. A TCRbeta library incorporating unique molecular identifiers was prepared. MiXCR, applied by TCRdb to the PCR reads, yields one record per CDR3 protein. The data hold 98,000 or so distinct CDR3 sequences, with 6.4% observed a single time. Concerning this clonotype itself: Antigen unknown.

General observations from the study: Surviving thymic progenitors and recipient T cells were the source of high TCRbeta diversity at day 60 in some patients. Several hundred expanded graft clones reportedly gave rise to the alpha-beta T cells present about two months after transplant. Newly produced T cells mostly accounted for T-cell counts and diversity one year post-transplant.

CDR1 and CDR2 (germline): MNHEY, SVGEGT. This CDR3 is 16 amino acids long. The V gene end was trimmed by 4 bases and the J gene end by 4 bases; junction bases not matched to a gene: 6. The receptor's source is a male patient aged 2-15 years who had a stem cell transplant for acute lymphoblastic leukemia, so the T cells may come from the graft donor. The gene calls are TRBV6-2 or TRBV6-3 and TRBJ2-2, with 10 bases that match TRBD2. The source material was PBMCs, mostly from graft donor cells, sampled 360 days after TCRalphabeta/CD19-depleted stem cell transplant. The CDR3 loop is CASSWLAGGSTGELFF. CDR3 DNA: TGTGCCAGCAGTTGGTTAGCGGGAGGAAGCACCGGGGAGCTGTTTTTT.